The rows below give T cell receptor beta chains drawn from one sample of a study of T cells in Graves' hyperthyroidism and ophthalmopathy. Via MiXCR, TCRdb re-called the multiplex PCR reads, giving one row per CDR3 protein. This sample has about 350,000 distinct CDR3 sequences; approximately 14% occur once, and the top ten carry roughly 19%. Material: blood. The receptor set was obtained from a woman in her sixties or seventies with Graves' ophthalmopathy. Both conserved end residues are part of each CDR3. A D gene is named only where the DNA matches it firmly. Some rows have no size entry. The others give once, few or many, or a class for an expanded clone.

clone_size: many; j_call: TRBJ2-7; d_call: TRBD2; v_call: TRBV20-1; cdr3_aa: CSAREGLAGRSYEQYF; cdr3_nt: TGCAGTGCTAGAGAAGGGCTAGCGGGACGCTCCTACGAGCAGTACTTC
clone_size: few; j_call: TRBJ2-2; d_call: NA; v_call: TRBV5-1; cdr3_aa: CASSWEANTGELFF; cdr3_nt: TGCGCCAGCAGCTGGGAGGCGAACACCGGGGAGCTGTTTTTT
clone_size: many; j_call: TRBJ1-1; d_call: NA; v_call: TRBV9; cdr3_aa: CASSVSQGPMNTEAFF; cdr3_nt: TGTGCCAGCAGCGTAAGCCAGGGACCGATGAACACTGAAGCTTTCTTT
clone_size: many; j_call: TRBJ2-7; d_call: TRBD2; v_call: TRBV12-3/TRBV12-4; cdr3_aa: CASSRAGGPYEQYF; cdr3_nt: TGTGCCAGCAGTAGAGCGGGAGGGCCCTACGAGCAGTACTTC
clone_size: many; j_call: TRBJ2-7; d_call: NA; v_call: TRBV28; cdr3_aa: CASSPRGSGLSSYEQYF; cdr3_nt: TGTGCCAGCAGTCCCCGTGGGAGCGGGCTTAGCTCCTACGAGCAGTACTTC
clone_size: few; j_call: TRBJ2-7; d_call: TRBD1; v_call: TRBV5-1; cdr3_aa: CASLQWGQGAGEQYF; cdr3_nt: TGCGCCAGCCTGCAGTGGGGGCAGGGGGCAGGCGAGCAGTACTTC
clone_size: few; j_call: TRBJ2-5; d_call: NA; v_call: TRBV20-1; cdr3_aa: CSARGYRDKTQYF; cdr3_nt: TGCAGTGCTAGAGGGTACAGGGACAAGACCCAGTACTTC
clone_size: NA; j_call: TRBJ1-1; d_call: TRBD1; v_call: TRBV14; cdr3_aa: CASSQARGNEAFF; cdr3_nt: TGTGCCAGCAGCCAAGCCAGGGGGAATGAAGCTTTCTTT
clone_size: few; j_call: TRBJ2-2; d_call: NA; v_call: TRBV7-9; cdr3_aa: CASSLQGKAGELFF; cdr3_nt: TGTGCCAGCAGCTTACAGGGGAAAGCCGGGGAGCTGTTTTTT
clone_size: many; j_call: TRBJ2-2; d_call: TRBD2; v_call: TRBV5-1; cdr3_aa: CASSLVASGTSGELFF; cdr3_nt: TGCGCCAGCAGCTTGGTAGCTAGCGGGACTTCCGGGGAGCTGTTTTTT
clone_size: many; j_call: TRBJ2-3; d_call: NA; v_call: TRBV28; cdr3_aa: CASSLPSPADTQYF; cdr3_nt: TGTGCCAGCAGTTTACCCTCTCCCGCAGATACGCAGTATTTT
clone_size: many; j_call: TRBJ1-5; d_call: NA; v_call: TRBV2; cdr3_aa: CASSARVGSQPQHF; cdr3_nt: TGTGCCAGCAGTGCGAGGGTGGGGAGTCAGCCCCAGCATTTT
clone_size: many; j_call: TRBJ2-5; d_call: TRBD2; v_call: TRBV13; cdr3_aa: CASSSQVGGRGGETQYF; cdr3_nt: TGTGCCAGCAGCTCACAGGTCGGCGGGAGGGGAGGGGAGACCCAGTACTTC
clone_size: few; j_call: TRBJ2-7; d_call: TRBD1; v_call: TRBV6-1; cdr3_aa: CASSARGIGYEQYF; cdr3_nt: TGTGCCAGCAGTGCCAGGGGGATAGGCTACGAGCAGTACTTC